These T cell receptor beta chains were read from a single sample in a study of T cell repertoires in cytomegalovirus infection. TCRdb recomputed calls from the reads with MiXCR, one row per CDR3 protein. The data show some 130,000 distinct CDR3 sequences, 7.5% to 9% seen once. The sample consisted of PBMCs. Source of these receptors: a human donor in good health (CMV status not recorded). Some clones in this sample may be carry-over from other donors' samples. The CDR3 runs from the conserved cysteine through the conserved F or W. The order of the fields is V gene, CDR3 length, D gene, J gene, clone size, CDR3 DNA, CDR3 protein. The D gene is left open where the match is weak. Expanded clones are given a class, and other clones once, few, many or no size at all.

TRBV7-2,15,-,TRBJ1-4,medium-sized,TGTGCCAGCAGCGAAGAGTGGGCCCTTAATGAAAAACTGTTTTTT,CASSEEWALNEKLFF
TRBV29-1,10,-,TRBJ2-3,-,TGCAGCCTCTTTACAGATACGCAGTATTTT,CSLFTDTQYF
TRBV2,14,-,TRBJ1-6,many,TGTGCCAGCACCGGGACCTTGAGGAATTCACCCCTCCACTTT,CASTGTLRNSPLHF
TRBV14,13,-,TRBJ2-1,-,TGTGCCAGCAGCCAAGGAAGGCTTGGTGAGCAGTTCTTC,CASSQGRLGEQFF
TRBV29-1,14,TRBD2,TRBJ2-7,-,TGCAGCGTCCCGGGACTAGCGGGGGGTCTCGAGCAGTACTTC,CSVPGLAGGLEQYF
TRBV20-1,13,-,TRBJ2-3,many,TGCAGTGCTAGTGTCGTAAGCACAGATACGCAGTATTTT,CSASVVSTDTQYF
TRBV20-1,13,-,TRBJ2-7,few,TGCAGTGCCCCGTCGAGGGGGACCTACGAGCAGTACTTC,CSAPSRGTYEQYF
TRBV20-1,13,-,TRBJ2-5,many,TGCAGTGCTAGAGACCCAGGCCAAGAGACCCAGTACTTC,CSARDPGQETQYF
TRBV28,12,TRBD1,TRBJ2-5,-,TGTGCCAGCGGGACAGGGGCAGAGACCCAGTACTTC,CASGTGAETQYF
TRBV25-1,12,-,TRBJ1-2,-,TGTGCCAGCAGCTACAGTGGCTATGGCTACACCTTC,CASSYSGYGYTF
TRBV20-1,13,TRBD2,TRBJ2-5,-,TGCAGTGCTGCATGGTTGGGGGGGGAGACCCAGTACTTC,CSAAWLGGETQYF
TRBV7-2,16,-,TRBJ1-3,-,TGTTCCAGCAGAGAGAGATTTAGGTTCCCTGGAAACACCATATATTTT,CSSRERFRFPGNTIYF
TRBV7-8,14,-,TRBJ2-5,many,TGTGCCAGCAGCTCTACAGGGCTTCAAGAGACCCAGTACTTC,CASSSTGLQETQYF
TRBV7-8,15,-,TRBJ1-4,many,TGTGCCAGCAGCTTCAACACTGCAACTAATGAAAAACTGTTTTTT,CASSFNTATNEKLFF
TRBV20-1,15,TRBD1,TRBJ2-2,few,TGCAGTGCTAATCGGCAGGGGGCGGGCACCGGGGAGCTGTTTTTT,CSANRQGAGTGELFF
TRBV2,14,-,TRBJ2-7,-,TGTGCCAGCAGGCTCGATGGGGCTTTCTACGAGCAGTACTTC,CASRLDGAFYEQYF
TRBV20-1,12,TRBD1,TRBJ2-7,few,TGCAGTGCTTGGGACAGTGCCTACGAGCAGTACTTC,CSAWDSAYEQYF
TRBV2,12,-,TRBJ1-2,-,TGTGCCACCCGACCAGGAATCGGTGGCTACACCTTC,CATRPGIGGYTF
TRBV18,14,TRBD2,TRBJ2-5,few,TGTGCCAGCTCACCGACTAGCTCTACAGAGACCCAGTACTTC,CASSPTSSTETQYF
TRBV5-6,15,TRBD1,TRBJ2-7,few,TGTGCCAGCAGCCCGTGGGGCAGGGGGTTATACGAGCAGTACTTC,CASSPWGRGLYEQYF
TRBV7-6,14,TRBD1,TRBJ1-2,many,TGTGCCAGCAGCTCAAGACAGGGTCTATATGGCTACACCTTC,CASSSRQGLYGYTF
TRBV5-1,12,-,TRBJ2-7,-,TGCGCCAGCAGCCCCCCAACTGACGAGCAGTACTTC,CASSPPTDEQYF
TRBV7-8,19,-,TRBJ1-1,many,TGTGCCAGCAGCTTAATCCCGGGTGGAGGCGGCGTTGGGAACACTGAAGCTTTCTTT,CASSLIPGGGGVGNTEAFF
TRBV6-6,16,-,TRBJ2-5,-,TGTGCCAGCAGCTACCGGGAGATCCCGCCCCAAGAGACCCAGTACTTC,CASSYREIPPQETQYF
TRBV7-2,17,TRBD1,TRBJ1-2,many,TGTGCCAGCAGGAAAACGGGACAGGGCAGCGTGAACTATGGCTACACCTTC,CASRKTGQGSVNYGYTF
TRBV27,18,-,TRBJ2-2,few,TGTGCCAGCAGTTTCCGGACTACAGATCCAGCGAACACCGGGGAGCTGTTTTTT,CASSFRTTDPANTGELFF
TRBV7-7,15,-,TRBJ2-1,-,TGTGCCAGCAGCTCCAGCGTGGCAGGGGTGAATGAGCAGTTCTTC,CASSSSVAGVNEQFF
TRBV29-1,11,-,TRBJ1-2,-,TGCAGCGTTCTAGTACTGGATGGCTACACCTTC,CSVLVLDGYTF
TRBV19,14,-,TRBJ1-5,many,TGTGCCAGTTCCGCGACAGCTTCCAATCAGCCCCAGCATTTT,CASSATASNQPQHF
TRBV12-3/TRBV12-4,15,TRBD2,TRBJ2-2,many,TGTGCCAGCAGTACGGGGGGTTGGAACACCGGGGAGCTGTTTTTT,CASSTGGWNTGELFF
TRBV15,15,-,TRBJ1-1,many,TGTGCCACCAGCAGGCTAGAGACGGGGAACACTGAAGCTTTCTTT,CATSRLETGNTEAFF
TRBV7-2,15,TRBD2,TRBJ2-5,many,TGTGCCAGCAGCTCCAGGTGGACTAGCGGAGAGACCCAGTACTTC,CASSSRWTSGETQYF
TRBV20-1,14,-,TRBJ1-1,few,TGCAGTGCTGGAGAGACAGTTTCCCACACTGAAGCTTTCTTT,CSAGETVSHTEAFF
TRBV20-1,13,TRBD2,TRBJ2-3,many,TGCAGTGCTAGTGGGGGGGGGTCAGATACGCAGTATTTT,CSASGGGSDTQYF
TRBV20-1,17,TRBD2,TRBJ2-7,few,TGCAGTGCTACCGGGGGTTTCGGGGGGTTTTATTTCTACGAGCAGTACTTC,CSATGGFGGFYFYEQYF
TRBV15,17,-,TRBJ1-1,-,TGTGCCACCAGCATCGAAAATGGGCTTCGCATGAACACTGAAGCTTTCTTT,CATSIENGLRMNTEAFF
TRBV5-1,17,-,TRBJ2-2,many,TGCGCCAGCAGCGTACGGGCCGGGACAATGAACACCGGGGAGCTGTTTTTT,CASSVRAGTMNTGELFF
TRBV7-2,16,TRBD1,TRBJ1-1,many,TGTGCCAGCAGCTTAGCGCTGCGGGACAGGGGAACTGAAGCTTTCTTT,CASSLALRDRGTEAFF
TRBV7-9,15,-,TRBJ2-1,many,TGTGCCAGCAGCTCCGAGTGGGGGCAGTACAATGAGCAGTTCTTC,CASSSEWGQYNEQFF
TRBV7-2,14,-,TRBJ1-1,many,TGTGCCAGCAGCTTAGCGCTGGGTTTCGCGGAAGCTTTCTTT,CASSLALGFAEAFF
TRBV28,16,-,TRBJ1-4,-,TGTGCCAGCAGCCCCCCGTTAGTGCCCGAAGGTGAAAAACTGTTTTTT,CASSPPLVPEGEKLFF
TRBV7-9,15,TRBD1,TRBJ2-5,few,TGTGCCAGCAGCCCCGGCAGGGGGCTTGGGGAGACCCAGTACTTC,CASSPGRGLGETQYF
TRBV6-2/TRBV6-3,15,-,TRBJ2-1,few,TGTGCCAGCACCCCCCTTCGGCAGGTGCCCAATGAGCAGTTCTTC,CASTPLRQVPNEQFF
TRBV28,12,-,TRBJ2-3,many,TGTGCCAGCAGTGCTACACTGGATACGCAGTATTTT,CASSATLDTQYF
TRBV12-3/TRBV12-4,15,-,TRBJ2-1,many,TGTGCCAGCAGTCGGGACTCGAGCTCCTACAATGAGCAGTTCTTC,CASSRDSSSYNEQFF
TRBV14,13,-,TRBJ2-5,many,TGTGCCAGCAGGCGGGGATGGCAAGAGACCCAGTACTTC,CASRRGWQETQYF
TRBV19,14,-,TRBJ1-5,many,TGTGCCAGTAGTACGGGGACCGGTGGTCAGCCCCAGCATTTT,CASSTGTGGQPQHF
TRBV11-2,14,-,TRBJ1-4,many,TGTGCCAGCAGCTTAAACACCGTTAATGAAAAACTGTTTTTT,CASSLNTVNEKLFF
TRBV25-1,10,-,TRBJ2-1,many,TGTGCCTCCCGCAGGGATGAGCAGTTCTTC,CASRRDEQFF
TRBV2,15,-,TRBJ1-1,few,TGTGCCAGCAGCCCTTCTAGGGGCCTTGCTACTGAAGCTTTCTTT,CASSPSRGLATEAFF
TRBV5-4,13,-,TRBJ1-1,-,TGTGCCAGCAGCTTTGTGGAGGGCACTGAAGCTTTCTTT,CASSFVEGTEAFF
TRBV19,16,TRBD1,TRBJ2-1,few,TGTGCCAGTAGGGAAGCCGGGACAGGGGTGGTTGATGAGCAGTTCTTC,CASREAGTGVVDEQFF
TRBV6-6,12,-,TRBJ1-1,-,TGTGCCAGCAGTGAGAGGTACACTGAAGCTTTGTTT,CASSERYTEALF
TRBV7-9,18,-,TRBJ1-4,many,TGTGCCAGCAGCTTAGAGTTCCGGGACCACATCCCCGATGAAAAACTGTTTTTT,CASSLEFRDHIPDEKLFF
TRBV5-6,15,-,TRBJ1-1,many,TGTGCCAGCAGCTTGTTGGGCGACCTGAACACTGAAGCTTTCTTT,CASSLLGDLNTEAFF
TRBV7-2,15,-,TRBJ1-1,many,TGTGCCAGCAGCTCCCGCAGGGTTTATGTGACTGAAGCTTTCTTT,CASSSRRVYVTEAFF
TRBV7-2,15,-,TRBJ1-6,many,TGTGCCAGCAGCTTAGGTGGCCTTAACGGTTCACCCCTCCACTTT,CASSLGGLNGSPLHF
TRBV19,14,-,TRBJ1-1,few,TGTGCCAGTAGTATAGAAGGCCTCAACACTGAAGCTTTCTTT,CASSIEGLNTEAFF